This paragraph covers one TCR beta chain sequence. What it binds is not known. The CDR3 has 15 residues. The germline V gene has CDR1 SEHNR and CDR2 FQNEAQ (reference sequence). V lost 6 bases and J lost 4, with 17 bases in between. Clones were sequenced by immunoSEQ multiplex PCR, and TCRdb holds only the in-frame ones, with some missing. In the table there are 300,000 to 400,000 clones, roughly 94% of which are singletons. The data belong to a study of Ad26.COV2.S vaccination and SARS-CoV-2 variants. Findings and caveats of the study: Spike-specific TCR breadth ran higher among vaccine recipients than placebo recipients.

This chain links TRBV7-9 with TRBJ2-3; D is possibly TRBD1 or TRBD2 (5 bases each). This receptor was identified in a human donor who had recovered from COVID-19. Material: peripheral blood, obtained after recovery from COVID-19. The CDR3 DNA follows: TGTGCCAGCAGGGATGGGGGACGGGATTCAGATACGCAGTATTTT. Encoded protein: CASRDGGRDSDTQYF.